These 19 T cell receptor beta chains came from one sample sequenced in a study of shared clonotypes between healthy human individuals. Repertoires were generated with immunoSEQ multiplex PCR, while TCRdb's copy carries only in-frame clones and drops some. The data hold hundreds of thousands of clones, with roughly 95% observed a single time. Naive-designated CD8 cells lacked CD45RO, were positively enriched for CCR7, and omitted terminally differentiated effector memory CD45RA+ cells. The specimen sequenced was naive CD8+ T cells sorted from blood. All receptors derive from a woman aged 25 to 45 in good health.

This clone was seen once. CDR3 DNA: TGTGCCAGCAGCCCAACGCCAGGAGAGAACTACGAGCAGTACTTC. This sequence encodes CASSPTPGENYEQYF. The V gene is TRBV27, the J gene TRBJ2-7; D gene ambiguous. Germline-derived CDR1 and CDR2 are MNHEY and SMNVEV (reference sequence). The CDR3 is made up of 15 amino acids. Trimming took 6 bases from V and 3 from J, leaving 18 bases between them.

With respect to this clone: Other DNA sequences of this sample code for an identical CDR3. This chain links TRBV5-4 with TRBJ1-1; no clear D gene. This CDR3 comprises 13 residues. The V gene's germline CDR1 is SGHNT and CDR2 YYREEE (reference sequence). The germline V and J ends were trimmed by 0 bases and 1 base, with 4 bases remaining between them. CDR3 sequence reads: CASSLAENTEAFF. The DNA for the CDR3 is TGTGCCAGCAGCTTGGCAGAGAACACTGAAGCTTTCTTT.

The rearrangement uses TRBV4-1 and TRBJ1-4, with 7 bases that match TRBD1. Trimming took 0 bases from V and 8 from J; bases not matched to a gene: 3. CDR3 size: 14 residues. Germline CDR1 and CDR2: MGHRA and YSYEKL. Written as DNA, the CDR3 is TGCGCCAGCAGCCAAGACAGGGGACAGGAAAAACTGTTTTTT. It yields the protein CASSQDRGQEKLFF.

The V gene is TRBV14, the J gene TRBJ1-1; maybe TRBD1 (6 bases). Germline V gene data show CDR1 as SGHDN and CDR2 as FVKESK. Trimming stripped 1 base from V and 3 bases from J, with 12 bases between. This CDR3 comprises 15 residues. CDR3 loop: CASSQVAGVYTEAFF. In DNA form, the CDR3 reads TGTGCCAGCAGCCAAGTGGCAGGGGTATACACTGAAGCTTTCTTT.

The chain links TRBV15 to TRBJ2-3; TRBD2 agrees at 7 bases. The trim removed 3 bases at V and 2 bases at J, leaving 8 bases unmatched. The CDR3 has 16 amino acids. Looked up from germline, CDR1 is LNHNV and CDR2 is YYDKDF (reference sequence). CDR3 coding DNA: TGTGCCACCAGCAGCGACCTAGCGGATCTCACAGATACGCAGTATTTT. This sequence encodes CATSSDLADLTDTQYF.

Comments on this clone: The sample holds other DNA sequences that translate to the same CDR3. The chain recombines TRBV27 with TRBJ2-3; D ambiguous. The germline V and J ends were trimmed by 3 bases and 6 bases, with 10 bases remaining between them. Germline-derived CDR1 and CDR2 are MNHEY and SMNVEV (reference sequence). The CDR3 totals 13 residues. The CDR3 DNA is TGTGCCAGCAGTTTGTTACAAGGGGATACGCAGTATTTT. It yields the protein CASSLLQGDTQYF.

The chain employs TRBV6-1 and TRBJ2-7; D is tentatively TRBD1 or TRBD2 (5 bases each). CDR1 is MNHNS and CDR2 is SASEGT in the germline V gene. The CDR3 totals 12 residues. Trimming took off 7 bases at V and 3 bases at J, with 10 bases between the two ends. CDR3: CASMGEFYEQYF. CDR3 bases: TGTGCCAGCATGGGGGAGTTCTACGAGCAGTACTTC.

The CDR3 region has the DNA TGTGCCAGCAGTTCCCCCCTATCCTATGAGCAGTTCTTC. This gives the protein CASSSPLSYEQFF. The chain recombines TRBV28 with TRBJ2-1; D is undetermined. Germline V CDR1 and CDR2: MDHEN, SYDVKM. Trimming took 4 bases from V and 8 from J, leaving 12 bases between them. The CDR3 has 13 amino acids.

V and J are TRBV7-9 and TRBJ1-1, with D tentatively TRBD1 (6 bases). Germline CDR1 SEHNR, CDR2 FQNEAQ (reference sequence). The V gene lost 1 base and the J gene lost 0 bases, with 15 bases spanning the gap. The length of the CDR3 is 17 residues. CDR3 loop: CASSLGGGQIMNTEAFF. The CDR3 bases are TGTGCCAGCAGCTTAGGTGGAGGACAGATAATGAACACTGAAGCTTTCTTT.

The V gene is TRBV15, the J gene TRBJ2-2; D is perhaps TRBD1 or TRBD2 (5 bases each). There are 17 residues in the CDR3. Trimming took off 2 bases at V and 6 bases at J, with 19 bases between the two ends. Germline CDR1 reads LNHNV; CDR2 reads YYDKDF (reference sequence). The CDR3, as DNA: TGTGCCACCAGCAGACTAATCGGGGTATGGGGACCCGGGGAGCTGTTTTTT. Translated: CATSRLIGVWGPGELFF. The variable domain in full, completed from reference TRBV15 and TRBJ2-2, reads DAMVIQNPRYQVTQFGKPVTLSCSQTLNHNVMYWYQQKSSQAPKLLFHYYDKDFNNEADTPDNFQSRRPNTSFCFLDIRSPGLGDTAMYLCATSRLIGVWGPGELFFGEGSRLTVL.

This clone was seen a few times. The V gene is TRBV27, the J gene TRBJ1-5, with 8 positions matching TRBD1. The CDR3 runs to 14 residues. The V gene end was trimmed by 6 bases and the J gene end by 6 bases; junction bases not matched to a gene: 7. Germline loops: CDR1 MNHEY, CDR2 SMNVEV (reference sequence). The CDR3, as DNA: TGTGCCAGCAGCAGGGGGCTGTTCAGTCAGCCCCAGCATTTT. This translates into CASSRGLFSQPQHF.

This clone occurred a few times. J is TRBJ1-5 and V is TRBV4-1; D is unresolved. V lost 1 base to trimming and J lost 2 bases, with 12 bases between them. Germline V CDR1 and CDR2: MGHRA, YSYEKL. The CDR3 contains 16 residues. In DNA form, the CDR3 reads TGCGCCAGCAGCCAAGGTCTCGGCCATGGCAATCAGCCCCAGCATTTT. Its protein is CASSQGLGHGNQPQHF.

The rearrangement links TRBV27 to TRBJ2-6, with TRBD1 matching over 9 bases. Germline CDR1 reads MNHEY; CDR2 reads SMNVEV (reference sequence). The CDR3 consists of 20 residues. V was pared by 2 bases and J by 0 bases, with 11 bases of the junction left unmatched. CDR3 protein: CASSLNFRTGDISGANVLTF. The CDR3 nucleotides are TGTGCCAGCAGTTTAAATTTTCGGACAGGGGATATCTCTGGGGCCAACGTCCTGACTTTC.

CDR3 DNA: TGTGCCAGCAGCTTGGTGCCGCTTTTGTATGGCTACACCTTC. It codes for CASSLVPLLYGYTF. The chain uses TRBV7-9 and TRBJ1-2; D not resolved. The CDR3 is made up of 14 amino acids. The germline CDR1 and CDR2 sequences are SEHNR and FQNEAQ (reference sequence). The V gene lost 3 bases and the J gene lost 5 bases, with 13 bases spanning the gap.

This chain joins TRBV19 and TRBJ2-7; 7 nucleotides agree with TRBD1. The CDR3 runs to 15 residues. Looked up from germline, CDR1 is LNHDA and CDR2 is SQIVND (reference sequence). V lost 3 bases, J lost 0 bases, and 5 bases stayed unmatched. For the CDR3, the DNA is TGTGCCAGTAGTATCGGGACAGTTGGCTCCTACGAGCAGTACTTC. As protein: CASSIGTVGSYEQYF.

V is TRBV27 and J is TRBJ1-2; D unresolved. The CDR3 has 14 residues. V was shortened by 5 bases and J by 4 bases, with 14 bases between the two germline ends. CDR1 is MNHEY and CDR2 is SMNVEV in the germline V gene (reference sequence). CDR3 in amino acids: CASSPAGVGYGYTF. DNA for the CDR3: TGTGCCAGCAGTCCAGCCGGGGTAGGCTATGGCTACACCTTC.

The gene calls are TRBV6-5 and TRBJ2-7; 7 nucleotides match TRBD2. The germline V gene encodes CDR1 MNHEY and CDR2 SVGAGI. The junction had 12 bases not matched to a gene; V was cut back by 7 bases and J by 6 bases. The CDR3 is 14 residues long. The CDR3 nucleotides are TGTGCCAGCATGGGTCGGCGGCGGGAGCTCGAGCAGTACTTC. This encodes CASMGRRRELEQYF.

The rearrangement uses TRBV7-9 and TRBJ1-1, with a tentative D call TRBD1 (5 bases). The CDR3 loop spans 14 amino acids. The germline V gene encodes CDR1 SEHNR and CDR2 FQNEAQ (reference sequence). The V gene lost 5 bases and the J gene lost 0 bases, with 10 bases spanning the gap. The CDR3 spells CASSPAGVNTEAFF. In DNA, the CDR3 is TGTGCCAGCAGCCCGGCGGGGGTGAACACTGAAGCTTTCTTT.

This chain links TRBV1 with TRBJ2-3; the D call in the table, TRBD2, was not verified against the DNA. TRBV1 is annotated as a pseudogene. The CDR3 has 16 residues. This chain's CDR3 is CTSSQWTSGDTDTQYF. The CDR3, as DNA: TGCACCAGCAGCCAGTGGACTAGCGGGGACACAGATACGCAGTATTTT.